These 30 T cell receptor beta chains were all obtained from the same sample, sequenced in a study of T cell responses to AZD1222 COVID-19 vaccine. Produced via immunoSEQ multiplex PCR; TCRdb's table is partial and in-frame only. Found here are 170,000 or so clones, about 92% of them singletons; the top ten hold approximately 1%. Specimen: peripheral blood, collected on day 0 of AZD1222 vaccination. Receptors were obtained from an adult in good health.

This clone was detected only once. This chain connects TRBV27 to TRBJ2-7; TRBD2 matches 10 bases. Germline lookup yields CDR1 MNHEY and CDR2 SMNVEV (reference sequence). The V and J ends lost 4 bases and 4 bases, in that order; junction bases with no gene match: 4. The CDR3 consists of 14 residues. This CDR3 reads CASSSSGGGYEQYF. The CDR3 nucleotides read TGTGCCAGCAGTTCAAGCGGGGGGGGTTACGAGCAGTACTTC.

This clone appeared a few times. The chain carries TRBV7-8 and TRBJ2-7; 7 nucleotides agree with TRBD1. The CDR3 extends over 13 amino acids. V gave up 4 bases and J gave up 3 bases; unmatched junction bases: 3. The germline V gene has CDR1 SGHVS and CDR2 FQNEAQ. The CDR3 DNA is TGTGCCAGCAGCTCGGACAGGTTCTACGAGCAGTACTTC. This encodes CASSSDRFYEQYF.

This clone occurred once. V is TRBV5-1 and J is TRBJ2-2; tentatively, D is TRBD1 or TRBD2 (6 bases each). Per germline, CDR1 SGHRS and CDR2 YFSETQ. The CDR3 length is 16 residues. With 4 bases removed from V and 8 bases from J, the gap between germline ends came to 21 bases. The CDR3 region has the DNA TGCGCCAGCAGCCCCCCCCTCCCGGGGGCGCAGGGGGAGCTGTTTTTT. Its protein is CASSPPLPGAQGELFF.

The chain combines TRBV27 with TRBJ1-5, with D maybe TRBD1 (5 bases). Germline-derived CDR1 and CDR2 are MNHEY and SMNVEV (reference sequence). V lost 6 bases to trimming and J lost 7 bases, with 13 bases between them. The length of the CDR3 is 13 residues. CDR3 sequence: CASSRELRQPQHF. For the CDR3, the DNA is TGTGCCAGCAGCAGGGAACTCCGGCAGCCCCAGCATTTT.

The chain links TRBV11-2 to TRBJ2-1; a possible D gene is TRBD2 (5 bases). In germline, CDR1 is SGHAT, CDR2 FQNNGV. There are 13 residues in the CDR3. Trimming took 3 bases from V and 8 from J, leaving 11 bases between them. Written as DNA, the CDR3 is TGTGCCAGCAGCTTCGGCGGGTATGATGAGCAGTTCTTC. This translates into CASSFGGYDEQFF.

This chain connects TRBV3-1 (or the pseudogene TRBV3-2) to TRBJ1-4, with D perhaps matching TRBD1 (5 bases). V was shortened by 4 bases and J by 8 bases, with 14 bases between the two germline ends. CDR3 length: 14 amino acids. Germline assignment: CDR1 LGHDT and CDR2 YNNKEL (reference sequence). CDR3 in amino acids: CASSRQLVYEKLFF. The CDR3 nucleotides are TGTGCCAGCAGCCGACAGCTCGTCTACGAAAAACTGTTTTTT.

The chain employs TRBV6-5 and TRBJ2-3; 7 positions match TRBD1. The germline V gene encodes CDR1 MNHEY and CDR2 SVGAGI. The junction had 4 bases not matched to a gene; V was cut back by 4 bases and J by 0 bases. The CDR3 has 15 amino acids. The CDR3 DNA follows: TGTGCCAGCAGTTCACGGGACAGAAGCACAGATACGCAGTATTTT. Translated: CASSSRDRSTDTQYF.

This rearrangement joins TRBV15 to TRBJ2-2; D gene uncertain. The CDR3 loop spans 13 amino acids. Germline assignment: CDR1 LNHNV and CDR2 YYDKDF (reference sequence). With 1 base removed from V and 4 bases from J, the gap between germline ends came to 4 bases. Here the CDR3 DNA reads TGTGCCACCAGCAGAGTGTTCACCGGGGAGCTGTTTTTT. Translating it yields CATSRVFTGELFF.

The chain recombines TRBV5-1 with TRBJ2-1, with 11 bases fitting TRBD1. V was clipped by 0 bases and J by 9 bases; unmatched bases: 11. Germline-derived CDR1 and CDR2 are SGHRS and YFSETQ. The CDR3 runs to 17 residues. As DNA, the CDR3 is TGCGCCAGCAGCTTGGTTGTCGGACAGGGGGCGGGAGGTGAGCAGTTCTTC. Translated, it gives CASSLVVGQGAGGEQFF. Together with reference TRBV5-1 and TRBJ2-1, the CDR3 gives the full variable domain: KAGVTQTPRYLIKTRGQQVTLSCSPISGHRSVSWYQQTPGQGLQFLFEYFSETQRNKGNFPGRFSGRQFSNSRSEMNVSTLELGDSALYLCASSLVVGQGAGGEQFFGPGTRLTVL.

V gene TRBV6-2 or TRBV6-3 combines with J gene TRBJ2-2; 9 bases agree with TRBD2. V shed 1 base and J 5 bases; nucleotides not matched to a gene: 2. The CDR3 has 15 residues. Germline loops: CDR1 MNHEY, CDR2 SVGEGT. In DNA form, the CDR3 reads TGTGCCAGCAGTTACTTGGGACTAGCAACCGGGGAGCTGTTTTTT. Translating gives CASSYLGLATGELFF.

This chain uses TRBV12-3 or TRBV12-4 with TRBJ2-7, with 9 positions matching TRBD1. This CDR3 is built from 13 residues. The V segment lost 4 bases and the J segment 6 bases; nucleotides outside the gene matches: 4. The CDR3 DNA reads TGTGCCAGCAGTTCCTACAGGGGGCGCGAGCAGTACTTC. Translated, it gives CASSSYRGREQYF.

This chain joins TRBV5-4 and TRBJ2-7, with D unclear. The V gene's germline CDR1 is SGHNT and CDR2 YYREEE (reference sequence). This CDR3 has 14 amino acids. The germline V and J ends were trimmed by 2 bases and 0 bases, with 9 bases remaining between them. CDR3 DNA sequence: TGTGCCAGCAGCTTTGGATCAAACTCCTACGAGCAGTACTTC. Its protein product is CASSFGSNSYEQYF.

CDR3 nucleotide sequence: TGTGCCAGTAGTAGAGTTGACAGGGGGGGGAACTATGGCTACACCTTC. Translation gives CASSRVDRGGNYGYTF. The J gene is TRBJ1-2, the V gene TRBV19, with 9 bases lining up with TRBD1. In germline, CDR1 is LNHDA, CDR2 SQIVND (reference sequence). The CDR3 totals 16 residues. The V segment lost 4 bases and the J segment 2 bases; nucleotides outside the gene matches: 8. The variable domain in full, with the rest retrieved from reference TRBV19 and TRBJ1-2, is DGGITQSPKYLFRKEGQNVTLSCEQNLNHDAMYWYRQDPGQGLRLIYYSQIVNDFQKGDIAEGYSVSREKKESFPLTVTSAQKNPTAFYLCASSRVDRGGNYGYTFGSGTRLTVV.

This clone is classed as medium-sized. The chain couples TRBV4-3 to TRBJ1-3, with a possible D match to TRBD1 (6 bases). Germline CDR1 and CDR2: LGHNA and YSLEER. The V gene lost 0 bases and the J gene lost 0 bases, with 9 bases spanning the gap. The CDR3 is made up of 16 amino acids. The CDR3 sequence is CASSQETGSSGNTIYF. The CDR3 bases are TGCGCCAGCAGCCAAGAGACAGGCTCCTCTGGAAACACCATATATTTT.

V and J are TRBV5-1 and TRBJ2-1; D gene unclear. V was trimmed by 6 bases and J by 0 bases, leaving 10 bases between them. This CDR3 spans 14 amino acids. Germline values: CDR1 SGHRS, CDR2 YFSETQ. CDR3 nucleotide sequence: TGCGCCAGCAACCCAAGTATCTCCTACAATGAGCAGTTCTTC. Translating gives CASNPSISYNEQFF. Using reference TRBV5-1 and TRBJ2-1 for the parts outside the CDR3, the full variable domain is KAGVTQTPRYLIKTRGQQVTLSCSPISGHRSVSWYQQTPGQGLQFLFEYFSETQRNKGNFPGRFSGRQFSNSRSEMNVSTLELGDSALYLCASNPSISYNEQFFGPGTRLTVL.

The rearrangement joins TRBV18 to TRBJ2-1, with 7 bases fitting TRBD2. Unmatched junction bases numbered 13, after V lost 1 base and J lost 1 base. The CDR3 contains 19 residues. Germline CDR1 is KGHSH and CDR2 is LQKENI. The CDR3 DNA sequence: TGTGCCAGCTCACCACTGGCGGCACTAGACGGGGGGTCCTACAATGAGCAGTTCTTC. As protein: CASSPLAALDGGSYNEQFF. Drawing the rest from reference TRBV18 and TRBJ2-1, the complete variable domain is NAGVMQNPRHLVRRRGQEARLRCSPMKGHSHVYWYRQLPEEGLKFMVYLQKENIIDESGMPKERFSAEFPKEGPSILRIQQVVRGDSAAYFCASSPLAALDGGSYNEQFFGPGTRLTVL.

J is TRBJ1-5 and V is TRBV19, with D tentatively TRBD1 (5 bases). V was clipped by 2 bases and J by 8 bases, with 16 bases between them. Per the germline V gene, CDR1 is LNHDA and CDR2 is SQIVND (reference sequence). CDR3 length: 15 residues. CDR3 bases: TGTGCCAGTAGTATAACGTTGGGGCAGGGCGAGCCCCAGCATTTT. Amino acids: CASSITLGQGEPQHF.

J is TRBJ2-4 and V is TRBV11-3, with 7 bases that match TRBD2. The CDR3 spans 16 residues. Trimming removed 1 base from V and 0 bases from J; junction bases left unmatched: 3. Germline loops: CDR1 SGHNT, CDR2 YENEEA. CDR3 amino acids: CASSLAGGRAKNIQYF. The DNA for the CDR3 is TGTGCCAGCAGCTTAGCGGGGGGACGAGCCAAAAACATTCAGTACTTC.

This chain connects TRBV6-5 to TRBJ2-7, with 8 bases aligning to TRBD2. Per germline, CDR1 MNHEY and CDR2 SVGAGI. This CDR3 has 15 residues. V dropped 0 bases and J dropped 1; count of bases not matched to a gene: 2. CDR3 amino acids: CASSYSGGGSYEQYF. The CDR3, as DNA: TGTGCCAGCAGTTACTCGGGCGGGGGGTCCTACGAGCAGTACTTC.

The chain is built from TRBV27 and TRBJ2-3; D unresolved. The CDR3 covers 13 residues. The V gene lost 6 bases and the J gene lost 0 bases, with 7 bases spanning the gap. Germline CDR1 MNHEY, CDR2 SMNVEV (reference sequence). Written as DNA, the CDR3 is TGTGCCAGCAGGGGTGGAAGCACAGATACGCAGTATTTT. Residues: CASRGGSTDTQYF.

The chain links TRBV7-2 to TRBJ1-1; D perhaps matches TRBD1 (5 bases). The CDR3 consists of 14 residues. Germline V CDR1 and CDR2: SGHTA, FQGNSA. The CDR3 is CAARIQVPGTEAFF. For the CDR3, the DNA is TGTGCGGCCAGGATACAGGTTCCGGGCACTGAAGCTTTCTTT.

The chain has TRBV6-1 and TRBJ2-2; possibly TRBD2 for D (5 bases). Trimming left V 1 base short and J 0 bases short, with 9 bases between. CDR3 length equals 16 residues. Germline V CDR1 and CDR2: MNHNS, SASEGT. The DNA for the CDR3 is TGTGCCAGCAGTGAAGGACTAACTGCGAACACCGGGGAGCTGTTTTTT. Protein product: CASSEGLTANTGELFF.

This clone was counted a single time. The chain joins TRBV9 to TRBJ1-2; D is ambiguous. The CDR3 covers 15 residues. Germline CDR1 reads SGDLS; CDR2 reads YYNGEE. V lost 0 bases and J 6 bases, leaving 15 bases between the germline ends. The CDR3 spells CASSVVGEGWDGYTF. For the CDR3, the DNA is TGTGCCAGCAGCGTAGTCGGGGAGGGATGGGATGGCTACACCTTC.

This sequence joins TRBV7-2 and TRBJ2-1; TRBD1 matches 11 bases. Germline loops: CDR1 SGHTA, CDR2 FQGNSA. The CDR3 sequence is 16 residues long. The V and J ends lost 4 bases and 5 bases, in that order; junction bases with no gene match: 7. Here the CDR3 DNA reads TGTGCCAGCAGCTCCCGGACAGGGGGCCGGAACAATGAGCAGTTCTTC. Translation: CASSSRTGGRNNEQFF.

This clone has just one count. The CDR3 sequence is CASDDASWRGGRDTQYF. CDR3 bases: TGTGCCAGTGACGACGCTTCTTGGCGGGGGGGCCGAGATACGCAGTATTTT. The chain is built from TRBV19 and TRBJ2-3, with 9 bases identical to TRBD2. The CDR3 spans 17 residues. With 8 bases clipped from V and 5 bases from J, the junction kept 17 bases outside the gene matches. Germline V CDR1 and CDR2: LNHDA, SQIVND (reference sequence).

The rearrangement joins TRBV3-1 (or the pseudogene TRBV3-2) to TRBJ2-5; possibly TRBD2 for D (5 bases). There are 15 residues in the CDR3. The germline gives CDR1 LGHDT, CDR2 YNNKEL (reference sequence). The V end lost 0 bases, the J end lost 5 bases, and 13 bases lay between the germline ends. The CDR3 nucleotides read TGTGCCAGCAGCCAAGAAGGCACTAGGTACGAGACCCAGTACTTC. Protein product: CASSQEGTRYETQYF.

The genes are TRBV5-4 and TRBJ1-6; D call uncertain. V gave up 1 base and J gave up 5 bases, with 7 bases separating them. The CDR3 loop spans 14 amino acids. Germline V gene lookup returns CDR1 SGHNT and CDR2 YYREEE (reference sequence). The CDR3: CASSLFIDNSPLHF. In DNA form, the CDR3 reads TGTGCCAGCAGCTTGTTTATCGATAATTCACCCCTCCACTTT.

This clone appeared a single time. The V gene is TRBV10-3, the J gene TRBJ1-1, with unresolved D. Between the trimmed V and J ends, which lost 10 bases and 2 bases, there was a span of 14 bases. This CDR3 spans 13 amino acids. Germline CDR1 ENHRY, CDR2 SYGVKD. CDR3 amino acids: CATAMGGNTEAFF. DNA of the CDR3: TGTGCCACTGCCATGGGCGGAAACACTGAAGCTTTCTTT.

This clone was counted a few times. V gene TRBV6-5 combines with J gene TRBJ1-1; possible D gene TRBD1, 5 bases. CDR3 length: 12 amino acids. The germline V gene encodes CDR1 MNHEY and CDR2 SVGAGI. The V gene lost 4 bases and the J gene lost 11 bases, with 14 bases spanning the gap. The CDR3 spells CASSSRQGTAFF. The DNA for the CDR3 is TGTGCCAGCAGTTCGCGGCAGGGTACCGCTTTCTTT.

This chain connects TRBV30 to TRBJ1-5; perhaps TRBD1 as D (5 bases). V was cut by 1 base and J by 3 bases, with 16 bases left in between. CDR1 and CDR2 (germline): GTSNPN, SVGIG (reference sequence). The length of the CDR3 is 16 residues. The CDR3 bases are TGTGCCTGGAGTGGGGGCGGGGTTCGGGACAATCAGCCCCAGCATTTT. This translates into CAWSGGGVRDNQPQHF.